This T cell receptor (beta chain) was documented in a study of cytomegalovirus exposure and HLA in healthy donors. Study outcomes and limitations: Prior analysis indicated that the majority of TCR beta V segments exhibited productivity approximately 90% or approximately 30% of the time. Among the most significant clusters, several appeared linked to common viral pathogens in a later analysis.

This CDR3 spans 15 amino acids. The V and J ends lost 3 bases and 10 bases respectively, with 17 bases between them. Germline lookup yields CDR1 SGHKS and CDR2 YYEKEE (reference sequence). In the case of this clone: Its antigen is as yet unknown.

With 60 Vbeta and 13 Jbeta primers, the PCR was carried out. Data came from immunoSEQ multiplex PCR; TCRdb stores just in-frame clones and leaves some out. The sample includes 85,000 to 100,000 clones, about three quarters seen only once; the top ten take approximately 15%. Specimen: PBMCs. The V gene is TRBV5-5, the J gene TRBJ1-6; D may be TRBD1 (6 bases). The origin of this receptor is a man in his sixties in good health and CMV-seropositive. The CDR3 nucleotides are TGTGCCAGCAGCTCAGAGCCGGGACAAAGGTCACCCCTCCACTTT. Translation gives CASSSEPGQRSPLHF.